The clone carrying this TCR beta chain was seen repeatedly, ten times or more. TCR beta libraries were built with iRepertoire HTBI primers and Arm-PCR of CDR3 regions. TCRdb used MiXCR to reprocess the multiplex PCR reads, holding one entry per CDR3 protein. This table holds roughly 530,000 distinct CDR3 sequences, 15% to 20% found once. The data derive from a study of regulatory T cells in long-lasting Graves disease. Time point: newly diagnosed GD, antithyroid drugs for less than 3 months. Construction of the TCR library relied on RNA isolated from PBMCs. The patients were drawn from one endocrinology department in Xi'an, China. Into tubes containing EDTA, approximately 9 milliliters of peripheral blood were drawn. CDR1 SGHRS and CDR2 YFSETQ come from the germline V gene. Trimming took off 2 bases at V and 0 bases at J, with 10 bases between the two ends. The CDR3 has 15 amino acids. Separately, the same data were catalogued under a study of T cells in Graves' hyperthyroidism and ophthalmopathy. From that report: Patients aged 18 to 65 had newly diagnosed hyperthyroidism lasting under 2 months. In the blood, most expanded thyroid clonotypes above 0.001 appeared as well.

The V call is TRBV5-1, the J call TRBJ2-3; D call uncertain. This clonotype originated in a woman aged 35-65 years with Graves disease. The sequences come from peripheral blood mononuclear cells (PBMCs), collected at new diagnosis, from a patient treated with antithyroid drugs. The CDR3 protein is CASSFRRPSTDTQYF. In nucleotides, the CDR3 is TGCGCCAGCAGCTTTCGGCGGCCTAGCACAGATACGCAGTATTTT.